The 10 T cell receptor beta chains below come from one sample, sequenced in a study of shared clonotypes between healthy human individuals. Only in-frame clones appear in the TCRdb table, and some are missing; sequencing was by immunoSEQ multiplex PCR. The data hold about 980,000 clones, with 76% observed a single time. The sequencing sample was made of memory CD4+ T cells sorted from blood. As for subset: CD45RA-negative fraction. The receptors derive from a man younger than 35 in good health.

This chain joins TRBV10-1 and TRBJ2-1, with D possibly being TRBD2 (5 bases). Germline CDR1 reads WNHNN; CDR2 reads SYGVQD (reference sequence). The CDR3 is made up of 13 amino acids. V was clipped by 6 bases and J by 8 bases, with 14 bases between them. The CDR3 spells CASRRGTGDEQFF. The CDR3 nucleotides are TGCGCCAGCAGGCGTGGCACCGGGGATGAGCAGTTCTTC.

The rearrangement links TRBV2 to TRBJ2-3; 7 bases align to TRBD1. CDR3 length equals 14 residues. V was clipped by 6 bases and J by 0 bases; unmatched bases: 3. Looked up from germline, CDR1 is SNHLY and CDR2 is FYNNEI. The DNA of the CDR3 is TGTGCCAGCAGAATACAGGGGAGCACAGATACGCAGTATTTT. It specifies CASRIQGSTDTQYF.

This chain uses TRBV13 with TRBJ2-1; tentatively, D is TRBD2 (5 bases). V was clipped by 3 bases and J by 0 bases, with 9 bases between them. CDR3 length: 15 residues. In germline, CDR1 is PRHDT, CDR2 FYEKMQ (reference sequence). CDR3 sequence (DNA): TGTGCCAGCAGCTTTGGTCGGGGCTCCTACAATGAGCAGTTCTTC. It encodes CASSFGRGSYNEQFF.

The sample holds a few counts of this clone. V gene TRBV6-1 combines with J gene TRBJ1-2, with D possibly TRBD1 on 5 matching bases. Trimming cost V 4 bases and J 0 bases, with 9 bases left between them. The CDR3 length is 14 residues. CDR1 and CDR2 (germline): MNHNS, SASEGT. As DNA, the CDR3 is TGTGCCAGCAGTGGGGGGGTTACTAACTATGGCTACACCTTC. This gives the protein CASSGGVTNYGYTF.

The chain uses TRBV7-6 and TRBJ2-5, with D perhaps matching TRBD2 (6 bases). Looked up from germline, CDR1 is SGHVS and CDR2 is FNYEAQ. Trimming shortened V by 4 bases and J by 5 bases, and 11 bases separated the two germline ends. The CDR3 is made up of 13 amino acids. This CDR3 reads CASSSAGLETQYF. DNA for the CDR3: TGTGCCAGCAGCTCCGCGGGGCTGGAGACCCAGTACTTC. The variable domain in full, with the rest retrieved from reference TRBV7-6 and TRBJ2-5, is GAGVSQSPRYKVTKRGQDVALRCDPISGHVSLYWYRQALGQGPEFLTYFNYEAQQDKSGLPNDRFSAERPEGSISTLTIQRTEQRDSAMYRCASSSAGLETQYFGPGTRLLVL.

V usage is TRBV10-3 and J usage is TRBJ2-7; possible D gene TRBD1, 6 bases. The germline V gene encodes CDR1 ENHRY and CDR2 SYGVKD. Trimming took off 8 bases at V and 3 bases at J, with 26 bases between the two ends. This CDR3 is built from 17 residues. The CDR3 reads CAIGKRGRDTEFYEQYF. CDR3 coding DNA: TGTGCCATCGGCAAGAGGGGTCGGGACACAGAATTCTACGAGCAGTACTTC.

The CDR3 DNA is TGCAGCGCATCGCCACAGAGCGCGAACACCGGGGAGCTGTTTTTT. It encodes CSASPQSANTGELFF. The chain carries TRBV29-1 and TRBJ2-2; D is unresolved. This CDR3 has 15 residues. The V and J ends lost 7 bases and 0 bases respectively, with 15 bases between them. Germline CDR1 is SQVTM and CDR2 is ANQGSEA.

Note on this clone: Additional DNA sequences in this sample encode the identical CDR3. The chain recombines TRBV10-1 with TRBJ2-3, with D possibly TRBD2 on 6 matching bases. V lost 3 bases and J lost 3, with 7 bases in between. This CDR3 comprises 13 residues. Germline CDR1 and CDR2: WNHNN and SYGVQD (reference sequence). This chain's CDR3 is CASSDGGTDTQYF. The DNA for the CDR3 is TGCGCCAGCAGTGATGGGGGGACAGATACGCAGTATTTT.

The CDR3 DNA is TGCGCCAGCAGCCCACAGGGAATCCGGCGGGAGCTGGAGACCCAGTACTTC. Protein product: CASSPQGIRRELETQYF. The chain uses TRBV5-1 and TRBJ2-5, with D possibly being TRBD2 (7 bases). Deletions cut 4 bases from V and 5 bases from J, with 24 bases between. The CDR3 loop spans 17 amino acids. Germline CDR1 SGHRS, CDR2 YFSETQ. Using reference TRBV5-1 and TRBJ2-5 for the parts outside the CDR3, the full variable domain is KAGVTQTPRYLIKTRGQQVTLSCSPISGHRSVSWYQQTPGQGLQFLFEYFSETQRNKGNFPGRFSGRQFSNSRSEMNVSTLELGDSALYLCASSPQGIRRELETQYFGPGTRLLVL.

This chain connects TRBV7-2 to TRBJ1-5; 10 bases line up with TRBD1. V shed 5 bases and J 4 bases; nucleotides not matched to a gene: 14. CDR1 and CDR2 from the germline V gene are SGHTA and FQGNSA. The CDR3 extends over 18 amino acids. The CDR3 here is CASSPTGGPSKANQPQHF. In DNA form, the CDR3 reads TGTGCCAGCAGCCCGACAGGGGGCCCCTCCAAGGCTAATCAGCCCCAGCATTTT.